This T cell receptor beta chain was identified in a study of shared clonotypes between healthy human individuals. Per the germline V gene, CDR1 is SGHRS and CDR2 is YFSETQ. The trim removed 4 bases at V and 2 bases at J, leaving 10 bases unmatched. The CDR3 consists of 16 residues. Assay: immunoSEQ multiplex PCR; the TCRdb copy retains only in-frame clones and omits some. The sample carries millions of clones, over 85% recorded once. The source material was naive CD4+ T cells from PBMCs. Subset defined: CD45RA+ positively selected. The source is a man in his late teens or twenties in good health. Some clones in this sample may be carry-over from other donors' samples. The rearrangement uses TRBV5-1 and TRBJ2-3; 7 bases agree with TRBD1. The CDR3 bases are TGCGCCAGCAGCAGGGGGCTAGGACGGGACACAGATACGCAGTATTTT. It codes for CASSRGLGRDTDTQYF.